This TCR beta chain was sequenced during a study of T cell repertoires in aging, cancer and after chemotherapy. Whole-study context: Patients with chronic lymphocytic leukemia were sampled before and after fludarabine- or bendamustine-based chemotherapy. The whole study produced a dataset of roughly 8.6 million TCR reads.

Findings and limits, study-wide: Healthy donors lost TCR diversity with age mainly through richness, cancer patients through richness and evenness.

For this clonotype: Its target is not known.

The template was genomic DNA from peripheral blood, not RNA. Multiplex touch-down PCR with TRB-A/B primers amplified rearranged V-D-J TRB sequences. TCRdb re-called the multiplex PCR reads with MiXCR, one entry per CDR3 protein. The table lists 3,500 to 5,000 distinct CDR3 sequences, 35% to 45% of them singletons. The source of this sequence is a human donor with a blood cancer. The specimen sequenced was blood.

The CDR3 nucleotides read TGTGCCAGTAGTACCCGGCGGACTAGCGGGAGAGGAGAGACCCAGTACTTC. This translates into CASSTRRTSGRGETQYF. V and J are TRBV19 and TRBJ2-5, with 13 bases identical to TRBD2. Germline trimming cut 4 bases from V and 4 bases from J; bases unmatched to any gene: 9. Germline V CDR1 and CDR2: LNHDA, SQIVND (reference sequence). This CDR3 region has 17 residues.